Following are 24 T cell receptor beta chains from one sample sequenced in a study of monozygotic twins with inflammatory bowel disease. No DNA is given; TCRdb re-called the 5' RACE reads and lists each CDR3 protein once. The repertoire shows approximately 100,000 distinct CDR3 sequences; the top ten hold 9.5% to 15%. Sequenced: blood. The receptors were gathered from a human donor with ulcerative colitis or Crohn's disease, or a healthy co-twin of an affected twin (not recorded which).

The chain links TRBV5-4 to TRBJ1-2; TCRdb's assignment of TRBD1 cannot be checked, as there is no DNA. Germline CDR1 and CDR2: SGHNT and YYREEE (reference sequence). The CDR3 runs to 13 residues. CDR3: CASGGSGREGYTF.

The chain has TRBV18 and TRBJ2-3. The germline V gene encodes CDR1 KGHSH and CDR2 LQKENI. The CDR3 runs 15 residues. The CDR3 loop reads CASSPSGGSTDTQYF.

The chain has TRBV5-1 and TRBJ2-5; there is no DNA to check the TCRdb D call of TRBD1. The CDR3 spans 13 residues. CDR1 SGHRS and CDR2 YFSETQ come from the germline V gene. This CDR3 is CASSTDSQETQYF.

This chain uses TRBV3-1 with TRBJ2-7. Germline V lookup: CDR1 LGHDT, CDR2 YNNKEL (reference sequence). This CDR3 comprises 14 residues. The CDR3 region is CASSQYTGPYEQYF.

The gene calls are TRBV7-2 and TRBJ1-1; TCRdb selects TRBD1, and the lack of DNA leaves this call unchecked. Germline values: CDR1 SGHTA, CDR2 FQGNSA. The CDR3 runs to 14 residues. CDR3 sequence: CASSLGTGSTEAFF.

This sequence joins TRBV5-1 and TRBJ1-1. The CDR3 covers 13 residues. Germline V gene data show CDR1 as SGHRS and CDR2 as YFSETQ. CDR3: CTSSWDSGTEAFF.

This chain joins TRBV13 and TRBJ2-7; TCRdb's assignment of TRBD2 cannot be checked, as there is no DNA. The CDR3 runs to 15 residues. Germline CDR1 is PRHDT and CDR2 is FYEKMQ (reference sequence). This chain's CDR3 is CASSLEGPSSYEQYF.

The rearrangement joins TRBV5-1 to TRBJ2-3; TCRdb's D call, TRBD2, is unchecked because there is no DNA. CDR1 and CDR2 (germline): SGHRS, YFSETQ. This CDR3 comprises 17 residues. This chain's CDR3 is CASRYGGLTSSTDTQYF.

The V and J genes are TRBV12-3 or TRBV12-4 and TRBJ2-1. This CDR3 has 15 amino acids. CDR3 protein: CASSLSGRAHNEQFF.

The chain joins TRBV7-2 to TRBJ1-2. The CDR3 is 16 residues long. CDR1 is SGHTA, CDR2 FQGNSA, per germline. This chain's CDR3 is CASSSRGPPANYGYTF.

V usage is TRBV7-2 and J usage is TRBJ2-1; the TRBD2 assignment by TCRdb is unverifiable without DNA. This CDR3 is built from 16 residues. CDR1 is SGHTA and CDR2 is FQGNSA in the germline V gene. CDR3 amino acids: CASSLVKAGGPDEQFF.

The chain carries TRBV5-1 and TRBJ2-7; TCRdb gives TRBD2 as the D gene, but with no DNA this cannot be confirmed. The CDR3 runs 15 residues. Germline lookup yields CDR1 SGHRS and CDR2 YFSETQ. CDR3 residues: CASSLEGLSLREQYF.

J is TRBJ2-2 and V is TRBV7-2; TCRdb reports TRBD1, a call that lacks DNA to check it against. Per germline, CDR1 SGHTA and CDR2 FQGNSA. The CDR3 sequence is 18 residues long. CDR3 protein: CASSLAGADSIGRGELFF.

This chain connects TRBV7-2 to TRBJ2-7; TCRdb designates TRBD2, a call that cannot be tested without DNA. Germline loops: CDR1 SGHTA, CDR2 FQGNSA. The length of the CDR3 is 14 residues. The CDR3 sequence is CASSPGGQGYEQYF.

This chain's CDR3 is CSVEETGESYTF. The chain links TRBV29-1 to TRBJ1-2; TCRdb's assignment of TRBD1 cannot be checked, as there is no DNA. Germline CDR1 and CDR2: SQVTM and ANQGSEA. This CDR3 comprises 12 residues.

This rearrangement joins TRBV9 to TRBJ2-1; lacking DNA, the TRBD1 call made by TCRdb goes unchecked. The CDR3 length is 15 residues. Germline values: CDR1 SGDLS, CDR2 YYNGEE. The CDR3 protein is CASSGGTPPRNEQFF.

The chain combines TRBV6-2 or TRBV6-3 with TRBJ2-5. The germline CDR1 and CDR2 sequences are MNHEY and SVGEGT. The CDR3 covers 13 residues. The CDR3 protein is CASSSPNKETQYF.

This rearrangement joins TRBV13 to TRBJ2-3; TCRdb proposes TRBD2, but this gene call is untestable without DNA. Germline CDR1 reads PRHDT; CDR2 reads FYEKMQ (reference sequence). This CDR3 is built from 16 residues. CDR3 region: CASSSRLAGGADTQYF.

V is TRBV15 and J is TRBJ1-2. The CDR3 runs to 13 residues. CDR1 and CDR2 from the germline V gene are LNHNV and YYDKDF (reference sequence). This CDR3 is CATSRGASYGYTF.

The chain employs TRBV5-1 and TRBJ2-5; TCRdb's D call of TRBD1 is untestable without DNA. The germline gives CDR1 SGHRS, CDR2 YFSETQ. The CDR3 length is 14 residues. The CDR3: CASSLARRDETQYF.

The chain combines TRBV20-1 with TRBJ2-7; TCRdb returns TRBD1, unconfirmable since there is no DNA. Germline values: CDR1 DFQATT, CDR2 SNEGSKA (reference sequence). The length of the CDR3 is 14 residues. CDR3 region: CSATGGRNSYEQYF.

V usage is TRBV20-1 and J usage is TRBJ2-3; TCRdb lists TRBD1, though no DNA is available to test this call. The germline CDR1 and CDR2 sequences are DFQATT and SNEGSKA (reference sequence). CDR3 length: 15 amino acids. CDR3 region: CSARGPDKSTDTQYF.

This CDR3 is CATSERNYEQYF. The gene calls are TRBV24-1 and TRBJ2-7. The V gene's germline CDR1 is KGHDR and CDR2 SFDVKD. The CDR3 is made up of 12 amino acids.

This sequence joins TRBV9 and TRBJ2-3; TCRdb's D call, TRBD2, is unchecked because there is no DNA. Germline V gives CDR1 SGDLS, CDR2 YYNGEE. CDR3 size: 16 residues. The CDR3 protein is CASSVRAGGPLDTQYF.